This T cell receptor beta chain was identified in a study of graft-versus-host responses after intestinal transplantation. Findings of the study overall: Within the allografts of patients who had graft-donor T cell macrochimerism, graft-versus-host to host-versus-graft clonal ratios were high. Recipient marrow showed GvH clones, some seen first in ileum or blood.

Worth noting for this clone: Its cognate antigen is unknown.

CDR1 is GTSNPN, CDR2 SVGIG, per germline (reference sequence). V lost 4 bases and J lost 3, with 13 bases in between. The CDR3 runs to 14 residues. Some clones are missing from TCRdb's copy, which holds only in-frame ones; the method was immunoSEQ multiplex PCR. The profile covers just over 20,000 clones, with nearly 90% appearing a single time and approximately 5% taken by the ten largest. The sample here was PBMCs, taken roughly 65 days after intestinal transplantation. This TCR was recovered from a human patient who received an intestinal transplant, so some T cells may come from the graft donor. The rearrangement uses TRBV30 and TRBJ1-5; D call uncertain. The CDR3 spells CAWIKGGDNQPQHF. The CDR3 region has the DNA TGTGCCTGGATCAAGGGCGGAGACAATCAGCCCCAGCATTTT.